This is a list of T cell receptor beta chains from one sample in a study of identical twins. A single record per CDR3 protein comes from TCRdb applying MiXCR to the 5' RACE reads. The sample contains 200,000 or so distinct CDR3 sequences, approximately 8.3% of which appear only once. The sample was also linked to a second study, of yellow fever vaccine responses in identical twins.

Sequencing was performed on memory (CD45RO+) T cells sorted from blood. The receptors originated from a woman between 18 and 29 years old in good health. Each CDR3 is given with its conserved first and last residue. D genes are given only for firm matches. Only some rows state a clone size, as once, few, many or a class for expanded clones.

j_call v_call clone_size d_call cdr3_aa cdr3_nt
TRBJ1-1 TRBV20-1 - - CRAAQGLNTEAFF TGCAGAGCCGCTCAGGGTTTGAACACTGAAGCTTTCTTT
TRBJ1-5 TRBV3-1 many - CASSPWAGQPQHF TGTGCCAGCAGCCCTTGGGCGGGTCAGCCCCAGCATTTT
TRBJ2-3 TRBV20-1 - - CSARDRLPDTQYF TGCAGTGCTAGAGACCGCTTACCAGATACGCAGTATTTT
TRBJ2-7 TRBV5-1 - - CASSPHRVYEQYF TGCGCCAGCAGCCCACACAGGGTCTACGAGCAGTACTTC
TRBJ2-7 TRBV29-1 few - CSVVLGVGGEQYF TGCAGCGTTGTACTGGGGGTTGGCGGCGAGCAGTACTTC
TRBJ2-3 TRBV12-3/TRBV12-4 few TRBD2 CASSLVGLASTDTQYF TGTGCCAGCAGTTTGGTGGGACTAGCGAGCACAGATACGCAGTATTTT
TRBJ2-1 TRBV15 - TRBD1 CATSGAGQGLRYEQFF TGTGCCACCAGCGGGGCGGGACAGGGCTTGAGGTATGAGCAGTTCTTC
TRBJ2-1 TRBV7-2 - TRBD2 CASNLRENNEQFF TGTGCCAGCAATTTGCGGGAGAACAATGAGCAGTTCTTC
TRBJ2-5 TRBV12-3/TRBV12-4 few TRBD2 CASSPTSGGVFRGETQYF TGTGCCAGCAGCCCGACTAGCGGGGGGGTTTTTCGTGGAGAGACCCAGTACTTC
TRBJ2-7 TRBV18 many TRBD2 CASSPGLADYEQYF TGTGCCAGCTCACCTGGACTAGCGGACTACGAGCAGTACTTC
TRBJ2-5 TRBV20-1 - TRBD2 CSAPLAGEETQYF TGCAGTGCTCCCCTAGCGGGGGAAGAGACCCAGTACTTC
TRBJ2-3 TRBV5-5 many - CASSLFESSTDTQYF TGTGCCAGCAGCTTGTTCGAATCTAGCACAGATACGCAGTATTTT
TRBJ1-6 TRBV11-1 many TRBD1 CASRPGQGDNSPLHF TGTGCCAGCAGACCTGGACAGGGTGATAATTCACCCCTCCACTTT
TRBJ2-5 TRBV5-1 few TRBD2 CASSLTTYGGGGETQYF TGCGCCAGCAGCTTGACGACATACGGCGGGGGGGGAGAGACCCAGTACTTC
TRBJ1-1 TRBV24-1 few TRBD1 CATKGQGEDTEAFF TGTGCCACCAAGGGACAGGGGGAGGACACTGAAGCTTTCTTT
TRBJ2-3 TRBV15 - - CATSRQPYQGDTQYF TGTGCCACCAGCAGACAGCCCTACCAGGGAGATACGCAGTATTTT
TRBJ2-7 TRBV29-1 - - CSVESGTNYEQYF TGCAGCGTTGAATCCGGGACAAACTACGAGCAGTACTTC
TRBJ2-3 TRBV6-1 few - CASSGYGVSSTDTQYF TGTGCCAGCAGTGGATACGGAGTTTCTAGCACAGATACGCAGTATTTT
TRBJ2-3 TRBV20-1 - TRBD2 CSAKEAGLAGGPLDTQYF TGCAGTGCCAAGGAAGCCGGCCTAGCGGGAGGGCCGTTGGATACGCAGTATTTT
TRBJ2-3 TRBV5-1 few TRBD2 CASERLAGEDTQYF TGCGCCAGCGAACGGCTAGCGGGAGAAGATACGCAGTATTTT
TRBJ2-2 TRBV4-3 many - CASSLRGYGELFF TGCGCCAGCAGCCTAAGGGGGTACGGGGAGCTGTTTTTT
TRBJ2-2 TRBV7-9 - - CASSFQTNTGELFF TGTGCCAGCAGCTTCCAGACTAACACCGGGGAGCTGTTTTTT
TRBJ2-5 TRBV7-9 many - CASSQEGTNQETQYF TGTGCCAGCAGCCAAGAGGGGACAAACCAAGAGACCCAGTACTTC
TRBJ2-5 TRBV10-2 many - CASRSRDPQETQYF TGCGCCAGCAGGTCCCGAGACCCTCAAGAGACCCAGTACTTC
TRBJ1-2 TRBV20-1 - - CSARDGVRDADGYTF TGCAGTGCTAGAGATGGCGTCAGGGACGCAGATGGCTACACCTTC
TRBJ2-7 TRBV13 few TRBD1 CASSSQTGVYEQYF TGTGCCAGCAGCTCACAGACAGGGGTCTACGAGCAGTACTTC
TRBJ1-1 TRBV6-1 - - CASRLSRGDTEAFF TGTGCCAGCAGGTTAAGCAGAGGGGACACTGAAGCTTTCTTT
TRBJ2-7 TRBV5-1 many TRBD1 CASSGTGTGYEQYF TGCGCCAGCAGCGGAACCGGGACAGGGTACGAGCAGTACTTC
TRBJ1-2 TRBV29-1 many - CSVGKGEQGGYGYTF TGCAGCGTTGGCAAAGGGGAACAGGGCGGCTATGGCTACACCTTC
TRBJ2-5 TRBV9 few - CASSQSGTGETQYF TGTGCCAGCAGCCAATCAGGGACGGGGGAGACCCAGTACTTC
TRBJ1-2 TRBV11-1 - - CASSSEDTKKMGNYGYTF TGTGCCAGCAGCTCAGAGGACACCAAAAAGATGGGAAACTATGGCTACACCTTC
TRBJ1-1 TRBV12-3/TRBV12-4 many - CASSLYFGTEAFF TGTGCCAGCAGTTTATACTTTGGCACTGAAGCTTTCTTT
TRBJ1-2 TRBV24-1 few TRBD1 CATSDGLDRGLYGYTF TGTGCCACCAGTGACGGACTCGACAGGGGGCTCTATGGCTACACCTTC
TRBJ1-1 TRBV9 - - CASSVAGSNTEAFF TGTGCCAGCAGCGTAGCGGGGTCGAACACTGAAGCTTTCTTT
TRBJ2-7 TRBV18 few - CASSPKGSYEQYF TGTGCCAGCTCACCAAAGGGCTCCTACGAGCAGTACTTC
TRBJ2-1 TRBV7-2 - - CASSRVRDEQFF TGTGCCAGCAGCCGGGTACGGGATGAGCAGTTCTTC
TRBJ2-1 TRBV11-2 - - CASKGGGVEQFF TGTGCCAGCAAGGGAGGGGGCGTTGAGCAGTTCTTC
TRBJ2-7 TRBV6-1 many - CASSRRPPYEQYF TGTGCCAGCAGTCGTAGACCCCCCTACGAGCAGTACTTC
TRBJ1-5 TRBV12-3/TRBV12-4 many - CASSFQDNQPQHF TGTGCCAGCAGTTTTCAGGATAATCAGCCCCAGCATTTT
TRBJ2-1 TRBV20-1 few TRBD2 CSASGGEQFF TGCAGTGCTAGCGGGGGGGAGCAGTTCTTC
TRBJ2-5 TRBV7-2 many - CASSFKANGETQYF TGTGCCAGCAGCTTTAAGGCGAATGGAGAGACCCAGTACTTC
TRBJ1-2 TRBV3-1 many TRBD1 CASSHSRGSGYTF TGTGCCAGCAGCCACAGCAGGGGGTCTGGCTACACCTTC
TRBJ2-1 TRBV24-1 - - CATSESSGAYNEQVF TGTGCCACCAGTGAATCTTCGGGAGCCTACAATGAGCAGGTCTTC
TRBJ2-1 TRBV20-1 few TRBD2 CSASEGLAGNNEQFF TGCAGTGCTAGTGAAGGGCTAGCGGGAAACAATGAGCAGTTCTTC
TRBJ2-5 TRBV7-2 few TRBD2 CASSLGGAGGQETQYF TGTGCCAGCAGCTTAGGCGGAGCGGGAGGGCAAGAGACCCAGTACTTC
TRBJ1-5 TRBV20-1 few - CSARDRSPQPQHF TGCAGTGCTAGAGATCGGTCCCCTCAGCCCCAGCATTTT
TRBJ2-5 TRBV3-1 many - CASSHLGLGETQYF TGTGCCAGCAGCCATTTGGGACTCGGAGAGACCCAGTACTTC
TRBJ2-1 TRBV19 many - CASSTGNYNEQFF TGTGCCAGTAGTACCGGGAACTACAATGAGCAGTTCTTC
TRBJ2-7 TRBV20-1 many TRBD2 CSAPIGTSGAYEQYF TGCAGTGCCCCAATAGGGACTAGCGGGGCCTACGAGCAGTACTTC
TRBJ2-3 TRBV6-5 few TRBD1 CASSYGRTGGIDTQYF TGTGCCAGCAGTTACGGGCGGACAGGGGGCATCGATACGCAGTATTTT